Sequencing of this T cell receptor beta chain was carried out in a study of shared T cell receptors in the human thymus. Only in-frame clones appear in the TCRdb table, and some are missing; sequencing was by immunoSEQ multiplex PCR. Altogether hundreds of thousands of clones are present, roughly 88% being singletons, with the ten largest covering approximately 0.011%. The germline gives CDR1 DFQATT, CDR2 SNEGSKA (reference sequence). V shed 5 bases and J shed 2 bases, with 3 bases lying between them. The CDR3 is made up of 10 amino acids. This clone is a singleton in its sample. The same CDR3 is also encoded by other DNA sequences in this sample. The same sample was also studied in work on human thymus T cells. That work contributes: Infants served as donors; they were healthy and Finnish and were having corrective surgery for congenital heart defects. In corrective heart surgery, resections were taken, and these provided the thymus tissue. Apparent bias marked the V and J gene usage of thymic and blood repertoires. There were highly overlapping thymic repertoires among unrelated individuals, as related research reported.

The source is a boy under two years old with a congenital heart defect. The material sequenced was thymocytes. The V and J genes are TRBV20-1 and TRBJ2-5; no definite D call. The CDR3 coding sequence is TGCAGTGCTCTGCAAGAGACCCAGTACTTC. Translation: CSALQETQYF.